This is a list of T cell receptor beta chains from one sample in a study of shared clonotypes between healthy human individuals. The data were produced by immunoSEQ multiplex PCR, yet TCRdb's version contains in-frame clones alone and is incomplete. This table holds over 400,000 clones, approximately 80% found once. The sample consisted of PBMCs. These receptors originate from a middle-aged woman in good health. Some clones in this sample may be carry-over from other donors' samples. CDR3s leave out the opening cysteine and the closing phenylalanine or tryptophan. The order of the fields is V gene, J gene, D gene, clone size, CDR3 protein. D genes are given only for firm matches. Clone size appears in some rows only: once, few, many, or a class for an expanded clone.

v_call: TRBV7-6; j_call: TRBJ2-5; d_call: -; clone_size: -; cdr3_aa: ASSFGRGQETQY
v_call: TRBV18; j_call: TRBJ2-1; d_call: -; clone_size: -; cdr3_aa: ASSPLRFSKYNEQF
v_call: TRBV28; j_call: TRBJ2-7; d_call: TRBD2; clone_size: once; cdr3_aa: ASSFGAGGYEQY
v_call: TRBV28; j_call: TRBJ2-7; d_call: TRBD2; clone_size: -; cdr3_aa: ASSLSREGHEQY
v_call: TRBV27; j_call: TRBJ2-7; d_call: TRBD1; clone_size: -; cdr3_aa: ASSRQGLSAYEQY
v_call: TRBV10-1; j_call: TRBJ1-1; d_call: -; clone_size: -; cdr3_aa: ASSRGGGPFHENTEAF
v_call: TRBV5-1; j_call: TRBJ2-3; d_call: -; clone_size: -; cdr3_aa: ASSLDGPRTQY
v_call: TRBV7-8; j_call: TRBJ2-7; d_call: TRBD1; clone_size: -; cdr3_aa: ASSLVRAGTGDYEQY
v_call: TRBV7-3; j_call: TRBJ2-2; d_call: TRBD2; clone_size: once; cdr3_aa: ASRRERSTGELF
v_call: TRBV5-1; j_call: TRBJ2-1; d_call: -; clone_size: -; cdr3_aa: ASSLYNEQF
v_call: TRBV28; j_call: TRBJ1-5; d_call: -; clone_size: -; cdr3_aa: ASTKQRSQH
v_call: TRBV2; j_call: TRBJ1-5; d_call: -; clone_size: -; cdr3_aa: ASTAGLTTDQPQH
v_call: TRBV11-2; j_call: TRBJ2-3; d_call: TRBD2; clone_size: few; cdr3_aa: ASSLERGTQY
v_call: TRBV6-5; j_call: TRBJ2-7; d_call: -; clone_size: medium-sized; cdr3_aa: ASSLVGGYEQY
v_call: TRBV5-4; j_call: TRBJ1-1; d_call: -; clone_size: -; cdr3_aa: ASSLGQMNTEAF
v_call: TRBV28; j_call: TRBJ1-1; d_call: -; clone_size: -; cdr3_aa: ASRGSSFYIEAF
v_call: TRBV5-1; j_call: TRBJ2-6; d_call: -; clone_size: -; cdr3_aa: ASIPGPLTGANVLT
v_call: TRBV5-1; j_call: TRBJ1-2; d_call: TRBD1; clone_size: -; cdr3_aa: ASSLEGQVGGYT
v_call: TRBV27; j_call: TRBJ2-5; d_call: -; clone_size: -; cdr3_aa: ASSSPRGGVETQY
v_call: TRBV4-3; j_call: TRBJ2-4; d_call: TRBD2; clone_size: -; cdr3_aa: ASSSRLAGGPKNIQY
v_call: TRBV4-3; j_call: TRBJ2-1; d_call: -; clone_size: -; cdr3_aa: ASSQGSQGLNNERF